This T cell receptor beta chain derives from a study of T cell changes during pregnancy in multiple sclerosis. Produced via immunoSEQ multiplex PCR; TCRdb's table is partial and in-frame only. The data show under 40,000 clones, approximately 90% seen once. Trimming stripped 3 bases from V and 3 bases from J, with 19 bases between. Germline lookup yields CDR1 SGHDT and CDR2 YYEEEE. The CDR3 spans 18 residues. This chain joins TRBV5-6 and TRBJ2-6; D is possibly TRBD2 (6 bases). The receptor's source is a female donor in good health, enrolled as a control in a pregnancy study. The sample here was CD4+ T cells from peripheral blood mononuclear cells, taken in the third trimester of pregnancy. The CDR3 sequence is CASSSGRGTSFGANVLTF. The DNA for the CDR3 is TGTGCCAGCAGCTCCGGGCGCGGGACGAGCTTTGGGGCCAACGTCCTGACTTTC. The full variable domain, in which reference TRBV5-6 and TRBJ2-6 provide the parts outside the CDR3, is DAGVTQSPTHLIKTRGQQVTLRCSPKSGHDTVSWYQQALGQGPQFIFQYYEEEERQRGNFPDRFSGHQFPNYSSELNVNALLLGDSALYLCASSSGRGTSFGANVLTFGAGSRLTVL.